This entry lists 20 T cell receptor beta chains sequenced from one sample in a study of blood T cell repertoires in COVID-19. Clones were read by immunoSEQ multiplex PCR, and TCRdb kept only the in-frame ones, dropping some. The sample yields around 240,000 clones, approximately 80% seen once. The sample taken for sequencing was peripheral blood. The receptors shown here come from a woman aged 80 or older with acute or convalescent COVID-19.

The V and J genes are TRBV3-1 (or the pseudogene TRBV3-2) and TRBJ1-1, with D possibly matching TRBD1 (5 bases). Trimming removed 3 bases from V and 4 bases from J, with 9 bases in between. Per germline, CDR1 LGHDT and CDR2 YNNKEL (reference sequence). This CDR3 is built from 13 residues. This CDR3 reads CASSQGLGTEAFF. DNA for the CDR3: TGTGCCAGCAGCCAGGGGCTGGGCACTGAAGCTTTCTTT.

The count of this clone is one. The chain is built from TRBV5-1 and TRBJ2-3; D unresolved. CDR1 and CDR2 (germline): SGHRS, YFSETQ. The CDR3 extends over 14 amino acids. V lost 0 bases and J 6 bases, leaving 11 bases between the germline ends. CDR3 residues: CASSLGGPPDTQYF. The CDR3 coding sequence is TGCGCCAGCAGCTTGGGTGGGCCCCCGGATACGCAGTATTTT.

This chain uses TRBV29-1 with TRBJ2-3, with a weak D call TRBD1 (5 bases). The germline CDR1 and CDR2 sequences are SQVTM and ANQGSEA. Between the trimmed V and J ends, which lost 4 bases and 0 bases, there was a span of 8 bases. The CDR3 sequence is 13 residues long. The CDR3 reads CSVGQTSTDTQYF. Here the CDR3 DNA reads TGCAGCGTTGGACAGACAAGCACAGATACGCAGTATTTT.

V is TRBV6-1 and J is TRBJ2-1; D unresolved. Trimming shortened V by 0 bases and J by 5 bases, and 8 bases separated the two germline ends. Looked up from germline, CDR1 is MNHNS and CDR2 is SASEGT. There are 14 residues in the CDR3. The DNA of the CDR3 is TGTGCCAGCAGTGAAGCGCTACAGAACAATGAGCAGTTCTTC. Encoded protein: CASSEALQNNEQFF.

CDR3 sequence: CASSRTAASGGAANEQFF. CDR3 DNA: TGTGCCAGCAGCCGCACAGCTGCTAGCGGGGGGGCGGCGAATGAGCAGTTCTTC. The chain joins TRBV7-2 to TRBJ2-1, with 12 bases identical to TRBD2. The V and J ends lost 5 bases and 7 bases, in that order; junction bases with no gene match: 15. CDR1 SGHTA and CDR2 FQGNSA come from the germline V gene. The CDR3 is 18 amino acids. The whole variable domain, filled in from reference TRBV7-2 and TRBJ2-1, reads GAGVSQSPSNKVTEKGKDVELRCDPISGHTALYWYRQSLGQGLEFLIYFQGNSAPDKSGLPSDRFSAERTGGSVSTLTIQRTQQEDSAVYLCASSRTAASGGAANEQFFGPGTRLTVL.

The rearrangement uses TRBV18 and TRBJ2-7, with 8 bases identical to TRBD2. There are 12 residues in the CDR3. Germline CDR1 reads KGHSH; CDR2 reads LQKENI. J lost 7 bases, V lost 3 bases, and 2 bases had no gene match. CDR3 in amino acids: CASSPSGREQYF. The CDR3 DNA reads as TGTGCCAGCTCACCGAGCGGGAGAGAGCAGTACTTC.

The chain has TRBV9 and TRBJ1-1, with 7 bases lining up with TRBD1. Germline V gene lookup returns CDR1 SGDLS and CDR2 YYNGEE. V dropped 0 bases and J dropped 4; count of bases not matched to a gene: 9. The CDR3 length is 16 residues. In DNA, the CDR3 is TGTGCCAGCAGCGTAGCAGGGACAGATCATGCCACTGAAGCTTTCTTT. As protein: CASSVAGTDHATEAFF. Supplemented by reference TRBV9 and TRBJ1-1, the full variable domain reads DSGVTQTPKHLITATGQRVTLRCSPRSGDLSVYWYQQSLDQGLQFLIQYYNGEERAKGNILERFSAQQFPDLHSELNLSSLELGDSALYFCASSVAGTDHATEAFFGQGTRLTVV.

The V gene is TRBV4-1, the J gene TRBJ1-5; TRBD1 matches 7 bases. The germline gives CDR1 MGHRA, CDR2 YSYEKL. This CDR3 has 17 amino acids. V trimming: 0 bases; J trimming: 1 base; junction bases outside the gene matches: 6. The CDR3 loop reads CASSQDGARGSNQPQHF. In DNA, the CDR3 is TGCGCCAGCAGCCAAGATGGGGCCAGGGGGAGCAATCAGCCCCAGCATTTT.

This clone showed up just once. DNA for the CDR3: TGTGCCAGCAGCTTAGCCGGGAGGGGAAGCAATCAGCCCCAGCATTTT. Amino acid sequence: CASSLAGRGSNQPQHF. This rearrangement joins TRBV7-2 to TRBJ1-5; TRBD1 is a possible D gene (5 bases). Germline values: CDR1 SGHTA, CDR2 FQGNSA. With 0 bases removed from V and 1 base from J, the gap between germline ends came to 10 bases. This CDR3 has 16 amino acids.

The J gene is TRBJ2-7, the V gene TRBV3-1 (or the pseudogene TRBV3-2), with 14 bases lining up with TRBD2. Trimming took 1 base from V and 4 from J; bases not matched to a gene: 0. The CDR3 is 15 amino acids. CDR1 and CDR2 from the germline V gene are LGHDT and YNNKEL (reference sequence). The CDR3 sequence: CASSQGTSGGYEQYF. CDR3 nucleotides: TGTGCCAGCAGCCAAGGGACTAGCGGGGGGTACGAGCAGTACTTC.

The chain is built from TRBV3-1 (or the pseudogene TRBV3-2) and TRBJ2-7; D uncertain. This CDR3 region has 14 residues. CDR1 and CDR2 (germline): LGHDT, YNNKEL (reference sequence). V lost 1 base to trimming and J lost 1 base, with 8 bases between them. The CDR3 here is CASSQGLSSYEQYF. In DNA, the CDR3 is TGTGCCAGCAGCCAAGGTCTGAGTTCCTACGAGCAGTACTTC.

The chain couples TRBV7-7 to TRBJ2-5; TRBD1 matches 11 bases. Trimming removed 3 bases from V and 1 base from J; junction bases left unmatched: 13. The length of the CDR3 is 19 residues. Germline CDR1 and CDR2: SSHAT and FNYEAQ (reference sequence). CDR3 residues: CASSLGDRGKQEAQETQYF. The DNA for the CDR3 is TGTGCCAGCAGCTTGGGGGACAGGGGGAAGCAGGAAGCCCAAGAGACCCAGTACTTC.

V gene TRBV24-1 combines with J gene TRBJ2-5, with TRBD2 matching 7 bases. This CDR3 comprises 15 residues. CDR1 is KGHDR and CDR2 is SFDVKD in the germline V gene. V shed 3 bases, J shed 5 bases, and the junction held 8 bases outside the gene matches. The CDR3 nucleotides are TGTGCCACCAGTGATCCCGCGGGGCGGGGGGAGACCCAGTACTTC. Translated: CATSDPAGRGETQYF.

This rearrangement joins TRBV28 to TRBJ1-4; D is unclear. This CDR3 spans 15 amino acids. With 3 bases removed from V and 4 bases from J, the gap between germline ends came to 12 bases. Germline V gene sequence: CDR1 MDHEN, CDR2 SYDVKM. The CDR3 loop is CASSFGSRYNEKLFF. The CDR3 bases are TGTGCCAGCAGTTTCGGCTCCAGGTATAATGAAAAACTGTTTTTT.

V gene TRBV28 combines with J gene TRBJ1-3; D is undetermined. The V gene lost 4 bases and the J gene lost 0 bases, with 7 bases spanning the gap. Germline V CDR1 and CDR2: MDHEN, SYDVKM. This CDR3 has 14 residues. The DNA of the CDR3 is TGTGCCAGCAGTTCCACGGGCTCTGGAAACACCATATATTTT. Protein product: CASSSTGSGNTIYF.

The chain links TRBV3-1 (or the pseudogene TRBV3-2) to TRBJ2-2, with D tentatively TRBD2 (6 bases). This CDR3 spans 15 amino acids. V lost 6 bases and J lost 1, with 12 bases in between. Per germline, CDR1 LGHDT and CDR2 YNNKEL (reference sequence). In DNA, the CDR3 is TGTGCCAGCAGACCGGGACTCCAGAACACCGGGGAGCTGTTTTTT. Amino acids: CASRPGLQNTGELFF.

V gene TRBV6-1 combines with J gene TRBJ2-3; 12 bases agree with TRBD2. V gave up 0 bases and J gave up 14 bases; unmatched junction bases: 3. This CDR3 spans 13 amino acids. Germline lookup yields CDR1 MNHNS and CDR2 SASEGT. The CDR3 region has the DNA TGTGCCAGCAGTGAAGCGGGACTAGCGGGCCCGTATTTT. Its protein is CASSEAGLAGPYF.

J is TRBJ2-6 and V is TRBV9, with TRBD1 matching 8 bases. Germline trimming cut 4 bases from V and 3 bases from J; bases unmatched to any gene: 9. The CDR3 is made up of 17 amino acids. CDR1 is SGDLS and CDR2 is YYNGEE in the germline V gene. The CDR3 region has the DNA TGTGCCAGCAGCCCCCGACAGGGGCCAGGTGGGGCCAACGTCCTGACTTTC. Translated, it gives CASSPRQGPGGANVLTF. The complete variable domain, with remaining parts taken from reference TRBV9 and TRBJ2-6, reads DSGVTQTPKHLITATGQRVTLRCSPRSGDLSVYWYQQSLDQGLQFLIQYYNGEERAKGNILERFSAQQFPDLHSELNLSSLELGDSALYFCASSPRQGPGGANVLTFGAGSRLTVL.

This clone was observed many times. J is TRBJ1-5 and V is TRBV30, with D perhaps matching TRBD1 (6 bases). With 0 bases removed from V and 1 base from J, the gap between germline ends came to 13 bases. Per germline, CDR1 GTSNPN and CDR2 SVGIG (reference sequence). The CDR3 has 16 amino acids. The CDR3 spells CAWSVQGRGSNQPQHF. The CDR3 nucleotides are TGTGCCTGGAGTGTACAAGGCAGGGGAAGCAATCAGCCCCAGCATTTT.

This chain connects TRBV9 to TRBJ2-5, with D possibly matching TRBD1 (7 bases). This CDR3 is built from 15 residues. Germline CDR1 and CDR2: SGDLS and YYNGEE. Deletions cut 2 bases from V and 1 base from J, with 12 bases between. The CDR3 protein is CASSVEGQPQETQYF. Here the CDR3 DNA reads TGTGCCAGCAGCGTGGAGGGACAGCCCCAAGAGACCCAGTACTTC.